This TCR beta chain came from a study of blood T cell repertoires in COVID-19. For the study at large: Whether acute or convalescent, the COVID-19 samples came from the United States, Italy and Spain. T cells, B-cell-depleted T cells, or PBMCs supplied cDNA or gDNA.

The V gene lost 1 base and the J gene lost 0 bases, with 10 bases spanning the gap. The CDR3 is 15 residues long. The germline V gene encodes CDR1 SGHTA and CDR2 FQGNSA. Original methodology: The authors estimated nucleated cell counts from reference gene primer amplification. Clones were read by immunoSEQ multiplex PCR, and TCRdb kept only the in-frame ones, dropping some. V, J and clone size reflect that table, while D and trimming were determined from the DNA. The sample records 210,000 or so clones, over 70% being singletons. The chain joins TRBV7-2 to TRBJ2-7; D call uncertain. Sequencing was carried out using peripheral blood. The clonotype originates from a man aged 50 to 59 with active or convalescent COVID-19. The CDR3 region has the DNA TGTGCCAGCAGCTTAGAATGGGCTCCCTCCTACGAGCAGTACTTC. Protein product: CASSLEWAPSYEQYF.